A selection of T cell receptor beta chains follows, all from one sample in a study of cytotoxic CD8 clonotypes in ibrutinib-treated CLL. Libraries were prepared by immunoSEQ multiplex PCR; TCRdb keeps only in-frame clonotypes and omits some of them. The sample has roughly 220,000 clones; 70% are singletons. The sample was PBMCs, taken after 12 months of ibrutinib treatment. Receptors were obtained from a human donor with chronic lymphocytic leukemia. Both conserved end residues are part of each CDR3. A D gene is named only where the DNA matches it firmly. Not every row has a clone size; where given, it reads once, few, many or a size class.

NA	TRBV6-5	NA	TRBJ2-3	CASSYSLRTNTATQYF	TGTGCCAGCAGTTACTCACTCCGGACTAACACAGCTACGCAGTATTTT
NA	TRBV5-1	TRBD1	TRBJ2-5	CASSEQGGSQETQYF	TGCGCCAGCAGCGAACAGGGGGGTTCACAAGAGACCCAGTACTTC
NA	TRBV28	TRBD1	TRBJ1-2	CASSSYDRVYYGYTF	TGTGCCAGCAGTTCCTACGACAGGGTCTACTATGGCTACACCTTC
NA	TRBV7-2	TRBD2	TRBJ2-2	CASSTLAGSTGELFF	TGTGCCAGCAGCACTCTAGCGGGTAGCACCGGGGAGCTGTTTTTT
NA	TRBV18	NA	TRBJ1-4	CASSQNEKLFF	TGTGCCAGCTCTCAGAATGAAAAACTGTTTTTT
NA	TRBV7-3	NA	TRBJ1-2	CASSLRERSGYTF	TGTGCCAGCAGCTTACGAGAGCGGTCTGGCTACACCTTC
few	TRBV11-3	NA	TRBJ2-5	CASSYGGNGGETQYF	TGTGCCAGCAGCTACGGAGGGAACGGAGGAGAGACCCAGTACTTC
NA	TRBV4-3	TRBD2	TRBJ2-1	CASSQKWVTSGPTYNEQFF	TGCGCCAGCAGCCAAAAGTGGGTTACTAGCGGGCCTACCTACAATGAGCAGTTCTTC
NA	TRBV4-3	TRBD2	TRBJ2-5	CASSLALQTSGGGETQYF	TGCGCCAGCAGCCTAGCCCTCCAGACTAGCGGAGGTGGGGAGACCCAGTACTTC
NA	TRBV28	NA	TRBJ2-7	CASGRTETYEQYF	TGTGCCAGCGGCCGGACGGAGACCTACGAGCAGTACTTC
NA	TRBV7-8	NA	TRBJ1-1	CASSITESNTEAFF	TGTGCCAGCAGCATTACAGAGAGCAACACTGAAGCTTTCTTT
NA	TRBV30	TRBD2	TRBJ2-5	CAWGGGAKTQYF	TGTGCCTGGGGCGGGGGGGCCAAGACCCAGTACTTC
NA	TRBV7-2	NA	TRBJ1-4	CASSLGWQPINEKLFF	TGTGCCAGCAGCTTAGGATGGCAGCCGATTAATGAAAAACTGTTTTTT
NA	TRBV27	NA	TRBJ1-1	CASSSGQNTEAFF	TGTGCCAGCAGTTCGGGACAGAACACTGAAGCTTTCTTT
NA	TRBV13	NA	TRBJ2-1	CASSLDANNEQFF	TGTGCCAGCAGCTTGGACGCGAACAATGAGCAGTTCTTC
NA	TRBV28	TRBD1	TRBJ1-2	CASSSGTGDGGYTF	TGTGCCAGCAGTTCCGGGACAGGGGATGGAGGCTACACCTTC
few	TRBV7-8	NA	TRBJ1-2	CASSLMGRRDGYTF	TGTGCCAGCAGCTTGATGGGGCGCCGGGACGGCTACACCTTC
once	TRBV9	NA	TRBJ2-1	CASSFKNPGSSYNEQFF	TGTGCCAGCAGCTTCAAGAACCCAGGGAGCTCCTACAATGAGCAGTTCTTC
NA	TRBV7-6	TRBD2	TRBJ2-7	CASSPPSGRAGEYEQYF	TGTGCCAGCAGCCCACCTAGCGGGAGGGCCGGGGAATACGAGCAGTACTTC
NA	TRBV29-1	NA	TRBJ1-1	CSVLWGNTEAFF	TGCAGCGTCCTTTGGGGGAACACTGAAGCTTTCTTT
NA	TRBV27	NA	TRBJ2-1	CASSLWGNNEQFF	TGTGCCAGCAGTTTATGGGGGAACAATGAGCAGTTCTTC
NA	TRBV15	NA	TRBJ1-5	CATSREDQPQHF	TGTGCCACCAGCAGAGAGGATCAGCCCCAGCATTTT
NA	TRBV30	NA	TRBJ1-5	CAWSPGEALSNQPQHF	TGTGCCTGGAGCCCCGGGGAAGCCCTTAGCAATCAGCCCCAGCATTTT
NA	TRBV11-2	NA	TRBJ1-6	CASSFGEGSSPLHF	TGTGCCAGCAGCTTCGGGGAAGGAAGTTCACCCCTCCACTTT
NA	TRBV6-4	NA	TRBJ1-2	CASSAEGGNYGYTF	TGTGCCAGCAGTGCTGAGGGGGGTAACTATGGCTACACCTTC
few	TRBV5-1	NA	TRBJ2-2	CASSLDTNPTTGELFF	TGCGCCAGCAGCTTGGACACAAACCCGACCACCGGGGAGCTGTTTTTT
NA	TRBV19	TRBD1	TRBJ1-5	CATRGSRGLQDQPQHF	TGTGCCACTCGGGGGAGCAGGGGGCTCCAAGATCAGCCCCAGCATTTT
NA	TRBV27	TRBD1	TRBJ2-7	CASSFTGGRVEQYF	TGTGCCAGCAGTTTCACAGGGGGTCGGGTCGAGCAGTACTTC
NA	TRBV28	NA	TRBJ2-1	CASSETGRNEQFF	TGTGCCAGCAGCGAAACGGGGAGGAATGAGCAGTTCTTC
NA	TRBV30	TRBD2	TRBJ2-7	CAWSSRKGLAASYEQYF	TGTGCCTGGAGTTCGCGAAAGGGACTAGCGGCCTCCTACGAGCAGTACTTC
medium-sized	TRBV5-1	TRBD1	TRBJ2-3	CASSLEAGGADTQYF	TGCGCCAGCAGCTTGGAGGCAGGGGGTGCAGATACGCAGTATTTT
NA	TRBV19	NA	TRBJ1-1	CASTEWGGKNTEAFF	TGTGCCAGTACCGAATGGGGGGGCAAGAACACTGAAGCTTTCTTT
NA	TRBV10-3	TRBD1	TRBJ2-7	CAISRDRDEQYF	TGTGCCATCAGCCGGGACAGAGACGAGCAGTACTTC
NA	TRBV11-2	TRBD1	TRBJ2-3	CASSSGQGADTQYF	TGTGCCAGCAGCTCCGGACAGGGGGCTGATACGCAGTATTTT
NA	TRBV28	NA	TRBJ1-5	CASSLLLTDSNQPQHF	TGTGCCAGCAGTTTACTTCTGACAGACAGCAATCAGCCCCAGCATTTT
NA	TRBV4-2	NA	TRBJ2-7	CASSQAGYEQYF	TGTGCCAGCAGCCAAGCAGGGTACGAGCAGTACTTC
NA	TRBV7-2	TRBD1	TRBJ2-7	CASSLGSVTGGYEQYF	TGTGCCAGCAGCTTAGGTTCTGTGACAGGGGGCTACGAGCAGTACTTC
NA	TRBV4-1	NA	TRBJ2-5	CASSQAAAGGETQYF	TGCGCCAGCAGCCAAGCAGCAGCAGGGGGGGAGACCCAGTACTTC
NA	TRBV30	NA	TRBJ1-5	CAVGTGQNSNQPQHF	TGTGCCGTAGGAACAGGGCAGAATAGCAATCAGCCCCAGCATTTT
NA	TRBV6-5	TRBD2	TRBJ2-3	CASIGAGGADTQYF	TGTGCCAGCATTGGGGCGGGAGGGGCCGATACGCAGTATTTT
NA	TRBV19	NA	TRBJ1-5	CASRQEGRRSNQPQHF	TGTGCCAGTAGACAAGAGGGGAGGAGAAGCAATCAGCCCCAGCATTTT
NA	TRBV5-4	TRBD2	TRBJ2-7	CASSLRLAGIYEQYF	TGTGCCAGCAGCTTGAGGCTAGCGGGCATCTACGAGCAGTACTTC
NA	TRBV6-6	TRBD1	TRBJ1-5	CASREGQGNQPQHF	TGTGCCAGCAGGGAGGGACAGGGAAATCAGCCCCAGCATTTT
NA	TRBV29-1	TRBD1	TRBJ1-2	CSVLAGTGGYGYTF	TGCAGCGTTCTTGCCGGGACAGGTGGCTATGGCTACACCTTC
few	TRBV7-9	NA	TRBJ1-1	CASSSRGGTTEAFF	TGTGCCAGCAGCTCTAGGGGGGGCACAACTGAAGCTTTCTTT
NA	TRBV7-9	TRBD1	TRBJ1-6	CASRDRVNSPLHF	TGTGCCAGCAGGGACAGGGTTAATTCACCCCTCCACTTT
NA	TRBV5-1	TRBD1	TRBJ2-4	CASSQLTGGIDIQYF	TGCGCCAGCAGCCAATTGACAGGGGGAATAGACATTCAGTACTTC
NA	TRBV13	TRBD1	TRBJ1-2	CASILNRGRKGYTF	TGTGCCAGCATTTTGAACAGGGGGCGCAAAGGCTACACCTTC
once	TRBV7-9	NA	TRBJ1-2	CASSLAGARDGYTF	TGTGCCAGCAGCTTAGCGGGGGCGCGTGATGGCTACACCTTC
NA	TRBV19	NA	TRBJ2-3	CASKDYTDTQYF	TGTGCCAGTAAGGACTACACAGATACGCAGTATTTT
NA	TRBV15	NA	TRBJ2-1	CATSASRRSRVNEQFF	TGTGCCACCAGCGCCTCCCGCCGTAGTCGGGTCAATGAGCAGTTCTTC
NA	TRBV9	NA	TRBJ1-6	CASSVRTLRDSPLHF	TGTGCCAGCAGCGTGAGGACCCTGAGGGATTCACCCCTCCACTTT
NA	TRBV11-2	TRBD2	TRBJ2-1	CASSRAGLDEQFF	TGTGCCAGCAGCCGAGCGGGACTCGATGAGCAGTTCTTC
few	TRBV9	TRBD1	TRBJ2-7	CASSPRQGYEQYF	TGTGCCAGCAGCCCGCGACAGGGCTACGAGCAGTACTTC
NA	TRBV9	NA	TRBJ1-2	CASSVGQKGGYTF	TGTGCCAGCAGCGTAGGACAGAAGGGTGGCTACACCTTC